This TCR beta chain was captured in a study of shared clonotypes between healthy human individuals. Study-wide background: Participating donors consisted of two women and a few men aged 18 to 49.

Whole-study results and caveats: The authors expected sequencing depth to affect clonotype sharing among donors.

V was pared by 0 bases and J by 0 bases, with 9 bases of the junction left unmatched. The CDR3 is 19 residues long. Germline V lookup: CDR1 SGDLS, CDR2 YYNGEE. In the case of this clone: Its antigen is not known.

In the sorted-subset replicate PCRs, approximately 200 ng DNA, 25,000 to 30,000 T cell genomes, was used. Sequencing used immunoSEQ multiplex PCR; TCRdb keeps in-frame clones, though not all of them. The sample records 2.3 million or so clones, over 85% being singletons. Sequencing used naive CD4+ T cells from PBMCs. Specified subset: CD45RA+ positively selected. The chain has TRBV9 and TRBJ2-3, with 11 nucleotides matching TRBD2. The receptor comes from a man younger than 35 in good health. Some clones in this sample may be carry-over from other donors' samples. The CDR3 coding sequence is TGTGCCAGCAGCGTAGCCCCAACGACTAGCGGGAAGAGCACAGATACGCAGTATTTT. Its protein is CASSVAPTTSGKSTDTQYF. The full variable domain, in which reference TRBV9 and TRBJ2-3 provide the parts outside the CDR3, is DSGVTQTPKHLITATGQRVTLRCSPRSGDLSVYWYQQSLDQGLQFLIQYYNGEERAKGNILERFSAQQFPDLHSELNLSSLELGDSALYFCASSVAPTTSGKSTDTQYFGPGTRLTVL.